The 23 T cell receptor beta chains in this list originate from one sample, sequenced in a study of Ad26.COV2.S vaccination and SARS-CoV-2 variants. Treatment noted: around 19 received Ad26.COV2.S at low or high dose, single or two shots; several received placebo; per-sample allocation not given. Specimens were obtained on day 63 following the first vaccine or placebo injection. The method was immunoSEQ multiplex PCR; TCRdb's version includes in-frame clones alone and lacks a portion of them. The sample lists around 500,000 clones, about 89% occurring once. The sequences come from peripheral blood, collected in a trial of Ad26.COV2.S vaccine versus placebo. The origin of the receptors is a person aged 18-65 years who received the Ad26.COV2.S COVID-19 vaccine or a placebo.

The chain employs TRBV28 and TRBJ2-3; D is ambiguous. The CDR3 sequence is 12 residues long. Germline loops: CDR1 MDHEN, CDR2 SYDVKM. Deletions cut 8 bases from V and 4 bases from J, with 10 bases between. The CDR3 spells CASSERPDTQYF. The CDR3 DNA follows: TGTGCCAGCTCAGAGAGACCAGATACGCAGTATTTT.

The rearrangement joins TRBV5-1 to TRBJ2-1; unclear D gene. V was shortened by 0 bases and J by 5 bases, with 6 bases between the two germline ends. Germline lookup yields CDR1 SGHRS and CDR2 YFSETQ. This CDR3 has 13 amino acids. Here the CDR3 reads CASSLDRHNEQFF. The CDR3 DNA sequence: TGCGCCAGCAGCTTGGACAGACACAATGAGCAGTTCTTC.

The chain employs TRBV6-5 and TRBJ2-3, with a weak D call TRBD2 (5 bases). CDR1 is MNHEY and CDR2 is SVGAGI in the germline V gene. V shed 4 bases and J shed 2 bases, with 13 bases lying between them. The CDR3 totals 15 residues. CDR3 amino acids: CASSSPSSATDTQYF. CDR3 sequence (DNA): TGTGCCAGCAGTTCCCCTAGCTCTGCCACAGATACGCAGTATTTT.

This clone appeared once. The genes are TRBV28 and TRBJ1-1, with D uncertain. The germline CDR1 and CDR2 sequences are MDHEN and SYDVKM. The germline V and J ends were trimmed by 6 bases and 1 base, with 18 bases remaining between them. The CDR3 covers 16 residues. CDR3 protein: CASRTYTQAGNTEAFF. The CDR3 DNA reads as TGTGCCAGCAGAACCTATACTCAGGCGGGGAACACTGAAGCTTTCTTT. Together with reference TRBV28 and TRBJ1-1, the CDR3 gives the full variable domain: DVKVTQSSRYLVKRTGEKVFLECVQDMDHENMFWYRQDPGLGLRLIYFSYDVKMKEKGDIPEGYSVSREKKERFSLILESASTNQTSMYLCASRTYTQAGNTEAFFGQGTRLTVV.

This clone showed up just once. The chain is built from TRBV7-8 and TRBJ2-5; 8 positions match TRBD2. The CDR3 covers 17 residues. Per the germline V gene, CDR1 is SGHVS and CDR2 is FQNEAQ. Trimming at V came to 2 bases and at J to 1 base, leaving 9 bases not matched to a gene. The CDR3 spells CASSLKTSGIIQETQYF. CDR3 sequence (DNA): TGTGCCAGCAGCTTAAAAACTAGCGGAATAATCCAAGAGACCCAGTACTTC.

This clone was recorded only once. The V gene is TRBV6-1, the J gene TRBJ2-5, with 11 bases identical to TRBD1. Germline V gene lookup returns CDR1 MNHNS and CDR2 SASEGT. The V and J ends lost 4 bases and 4 bases, in that order; junction bases with no gene match: 8. The CDR3 is 16 residues long. CDR3 sequence (DNA): TGTGCCAGCAGTGTCGGACAGGGGGCACCCTCAGAGACCCAGTACTTC. Protein sequence: CASSVGQGAPSETQYF.

CDR3 in amino acids: CASSQEGQGGYEQYF. Written as DNA, the CDR3 is TGTGCCAGCAGCCAGGAAGGACAGGGAGGCTACGAGCAGTACTTC. This chain uses TRBV4-2 with TRBJ2-7; 8 bases are a match to TRBD1. CDR3 length equals 15 residues. The germline V gene encodes CDR1 LGHNA and CDR2 YNFKEQ. V shed 3 bases and J 3 bases; nucleotides not matched to a gene: 7.

The V gene is TRBV2, the J gene TRBJ2-7, with D hard to call. The CDR3 totals 13 residues. V was cut by 7 bases and J by 0 bases, with 10 bases left in between. Germline CDR1 reads SNHLY; CDR2 reads FYNNEI. The CDR3 here is CASIPYNSYEQYF. CDR3 in DNA: TGTGCCAGCATCCCCTATAACTCCTACGAGCAGTACTTC.

J is TRBJ2-2 and V is TRBV9; TRBD1 aligns across 7 bases. The CDR3 consists of 15 residues. The trim removed 4 bases at V and 6 bases at J, leaving 9 bases unmatched. Germline V gene lookup returns CDR1 SGDLS and CDR2 YYNGEE. CDR3 DNA: TGTGCCAGCAGCCCTCAGGACAGGTTGGCCGGGGAGCTGTTTTTT. It yields the protein CASSPQDRLAGELFF.

This clone appeared once. V is TRBV10-3 and J is TRBJ2-5, with 10 bases lining up with TRBD2. Germline values: CDR1 ENHRY, CDR2 SYGVKD. V was pared by 4 bases and J by 3 bases, with 2 bases of the junction left unmatched. The CDR3 spans 14 residues. This CDR3 is CAISVTSGEETQYF. As DNA, the CDR3 is TGTGCCATCAGTGTTACTAGCGGGGAAGAGACCCAGTACTTC.

V is TRBV7-8 and J is TRBJ1-1; D is ambiguous. The CDR3 is made up of 16 amino acids. From germline, CDR1 is SGHVS and CDR2 FQNEAQ. Trimming shortened V by 4 bases and J by 5 bases, and 20 bases separated the two germline ends. In nucleotides, the CDR3 is TGTGCCAGCAGCTCTTTTCTCCGGGGTCGACCTACTGAAGCTTTCTTT. Its protein product is CASSSFLRGRPTEAFF.

This chain uses TRBV19 with TRBJ1-3; D not resolved. V was pared by 9 bases and J by 0 bases, with 9 bases between. Germline V gives CDR1 LNHDA, CDR2 SQIVND (reference sequence). The CDR3 has 13 amino acids. Here the CDR3 DNA reads TGTGCCAGCCGTAAACTCTCTGGAAACACCATATATTTT. Translated: CASRKLSGNTIYF.

The V and J genes are TRBV7-2 and TRBJ1-5; D unresolved. Trimming stripped 3 bases from V and 7 bases from J, with 10 bases between. This CDR3 is built from 13 residues. The germline V gene has CDR1 SGHTA and CDR2 FQGNSA. The DNA of the CDR3 is TGTGCCAGCAGCTTTCTCCCGAGCCAGCCCCAGCATTTT. It is translated as CASSFLPSQPQHF. The entire variable domain, with the rest obtained from reference TRBV7-2 and TRBJ1-5, is as follows: GAGVSQSPSNKVTEKGKDVELRCDPISGHTALYWYRQSLGQGLEFLIYFQGNSAPDKSGLPSDRFSAERTGGSVSTLTIQRTQQEDSAVYLCASSFLPSQPQHFGDGTRLSIL.

With respect to this clone: This sample includes further DNA sequences coding for the same CDR3. The genes are TRBV2 and TRBJ1-5; 7 positions match TRBD1. V gave up 4 bases and J gave up 5 bases; unmatched junction bases: 2. The CDR3 is 13 amino acids. Looked up from germline, CDR1 is SNHLY and CDR2 is FYNNEI. CDR3: CASSGQGDQPQHF. The CDR3 DNA is TGTGCCAGCAGTGGACAGGGTGATCAGCCCCAGCATTTT.

The gene calls are TRBV24-1 and TRBJ2-1; tentatively, D is TRBD2 (5 bases). CDR1 is KGHDR, CDR2 SFDVKD, per germline. Trimming removed 4 bases from V and 9 bases from J, with 12 bases in between. The CDR3 runs 13 residues. The CDR3 protein is CATSEDGVGEQFF. CDR3 in DNA: TGTGCCACCAGTGAAGACGGGGTGGGTGAGCAGTTCTTC.

This clone was recorded a few times. This chain links TRBV7-9 with TRBJ1-2, with 11 bases that match TRBD1. V lost 0 bases, J lost 6 bases, and 6 bases stayed unmatched. There are 16 residues in the CDR3. Per germline, CDR1 SEHNR and CDR2 FQNEAQ (reference sequence). The CDR3 loop reads CASSLASGTGGNGYTF. CDR3 DNA sequence: TGTGCCAGCAGCTTAGCTAGCGGGACAGGGGGAAATGGCTACACCTTC.

Points on this clone: The junction departs from the called germline gene at one end, perhaps through a read error. The V and J genes are TRBV2 and TRBJ2-5; D is uncertain. Germline assignment: CDR1 SNHLY and CDR2 FYNNEI. The length of the CDR3 is 11 residues. DNA of the CDR3: TGCTCCGCCCGGGCCGGGGAGACCCAGTACTTC. It encodes CSARAGETQYF.

The gene calls are TRBV28 and TRBJ1-3, with 10 bases fitting TRBD1. From germline, CDR1 is MDHEN and CDR2 SYDVKM. The CDR3 is made up of 15 amino acids. V lost 7 bases to trimming and J lost 6 bases; unmatched junction nucleotides: 9. This CDR3 reads CASNRAGTGVNTIYF. In nucleotides, the CDR3 is TGTGCCAGCAATCGAGCGGGGACAGGGGTAAACACCATATATTTT.

The J gene is TRBJ2-3, the V gene TRBV6-2 or TRBV6-3, with 14 nucleotides matching TRBD2. Germline lookup yields CDR1 MNHEY and CDR2 SVGEGT. The CDR3 spans 16 residues. J gave up 6 bases and V 6 bases, and 8 bases lay outside the gene matches. The chain's CDR3 is CASSPTRTSGRDTQYF. The CDR3 nucleotides read TGTGCCAGCAGCCCCACCCGGACTAGCGGGAGGGATACGCAGTATTTT.

Regarding this clone: The sample holds other DNA sequences that translate to the same CDR3. This chain connects TRBV18 to TRBJ1-5; D is perhaps TRBD1 (5 bases). V was pared by 1 base and J by 4 bases, with 5 bases between. The germline V gene has CDR1 KGHSH and CDR2 LQKENI. CDR3 length: 13 residues. CDR3 loop: CASSPQGNQPQHF. CDR3 nucleotides: TGTGCCAGCTCACCACAGGGGAATCAGCCCCAGCATTTT.

J is TRBJ1-6 and V is TRBV3-1 (or the pseudogene TRBV3-2); D is unclear. The CDR3 totals 17 residues. Germline V gives CDR1 LGHDT, CDR2 YNNKEL (reference sequence). V shed 0 bases and J shed 10 bases, with 19 bases lying between them. The CDR3: CASSQESWLQRRSPLHF. The CDR3 bases are TGTGCCAGCAGCCAAGAATCGTGGCTTCAGAGAAGATCACCCCTCCACTTT.

The chain joins TRBV12-3 or TRBV12-4 to TRBJ1-6; D call uncertain. CDR3 length equals 13 residues. V lost 5 bases and J lost 8, with 10 bases in between. The CDR3 spells CASSRSRDSPLHF. As DNA, the CDR3 is TGTGCCAGCAGTCGTTCGCGGGATTCACCCCTCCACTTT.

The V and J genes are TRBV29-1 and TRBJ2-1; 13 positions agree with TRBD2. With V trimmed by 3 bases and J by 9 bases, 8 bases remained unmatched. Germline V gene data show CDR1 as SQVTM and CDR2 as ANQGSEA. The CDR3 is 15 amino acids. CDR3 bases: TGCAGCGTTGATCCACTAGCGGGAGGGCCTAGTGAGCAGTTCTTC. It specifies CSVDPLAGGPSEQFF.